This is a list of T cell receptor beta chains from one sample in a study of STAT3 mutations in large granular lymphocyte leukemia. Some clones are missing from TCRdb's copy, which holds only in-frame ones; the method was immunoSEQ multiplex PCR. The sample gives 10,000 to 15,000 clones, over 75% of which show up once; roughly 12% is in the top ten. Sample: PBMCs. The receptors derive from a human donor with T large granular lymphocyte leukemia. Some clones in this sample may be carry-over from other donors' samples. CDR3s include the opening cysteine and the closing phenylalanine or tryptophan.

j_call	v_call	cdr3_aa
TRBJ1-2	TRBV4-2	CASSPRTGFSYGYTF
TRBJ1-2	TRBV5-1	CASSLAAGGNYGYTF
TRBJ2-3	TRBV19	CASSIGMGTDTQYF
TRBJ1-5	TRBV30	CAFSSGVNQPQHF
TRBJ2-7	TRBV7-6	CASSLAGSEYEQYF
TRBJ1-2	TRBV28	CASRGTGGPDDTF
TRBJ1-2	TRBV6-1	CASSESQGSGYTF
TRBJ1-4	TRBV29-1	CSVVRMGRDEKLFF
TRBJ1-2	TRBV28	CASSFPHIANYGYTF
TRBJ1-5	TRBV15	CATSGGRGANQPQHF
TRBJ1-2	TRBV27	CASSSQRQAGGGYTF
TRBJ2-5	TRBV5-4	CASSLGRRAQTSETQYF
TRBJ2-3	TRBV20-1	CSASIRDTQYF
TRBJ1-2	TRBV28	CASSSSPLNYGYTF
TRBJ1-4	TRBV7-9	CASSLATGSEKLFF
TRBJ2-3	TRBV5-4	CASSPSGPSTDTQYF
TRBJ1-1	TRBV6-4	CASSDTNMNTEAFF
TRBJ2-1	TRBV7-8	CASSHDLGEQFF
TRBJ2-3	TRBV7-8	CASSSDWQSTDTQYF
TRBJ2-1	TRBV5-1	CASGQIERNEQFF
TRBJ2-4	TRBV29-1	CSVDLSGNIQYF
TRBJ1-1	TRBV7-2	CASSLTENTEAFF
TRBJ1-5	TRBV6-6	CASRQGVQTSNQPQHF
TRBJ1-1	TRBV6-5	CASSPGGDGTEAFF
TRBJ1-4	TRBV18	CASSPYGQGNEKLFF
TRBJ2-5	TRBV28	CASSLDRGLGETQYF
TRBJ2-1	TRBV5-4	CASSPGQGAGNEQFF
TRBJ2-1	TRBV11-2	CASSPRRGSGLTNEQFF
TRBJ2-7	TRBV5-1	CASSPGNGYEQYF
TRBJ2-5	TRBV6-1	CASSEGWSGETQYF
TRBJ2-2	TRBV7-9	CASRLRDSNTGELFF
TRBJ1-5	TRBV28	CASSSIGTGNQPQHF
TRBJ2-7	TRBV4-2	CASSQDAPGISYEQYF
TRBJ1-2	TRBV19	CASSIQGLAHGYTF
TRBJ2-1	TRBV7-7	CASSVSTSSYNEQFF
TRBJ2-5	TRBV7-9	CASSLQETQYF
TRBJ1-3	TRBV7-9	CASSFQGTAGNTIYF
TRBJ2-1	TRBV9	CASSEQGSYNEQFF
TRBJ2-1	TRBV30	CAWRDLAYNEQFF
TRBJ2-7	TRBV5-5	CASSFIPGRGEQYF
TRBJ2-1	TRBV29-1	CSGAQYYNEQFF
TRBJ1-5	TRBV15	CATSRVQLLSNQPQHF
TRBJ1-4	TRBV2	CASTYRGDEKLFF
TRBJ2-3	TRBV29-1	CSVELAGKRGIDTQYF
TRBJ2-3	TRBV28	CASSLAGETDTQYF
TRBJ2-2	TRBV25-1	CASAWGTNTGELFF
TRBJ2-3	TRBV7-2	CASSFGGYTDTQYF
TRBJ1-4	TRBV27	CASRLTGGRLFF
TRBJ2-3	TRBV5-1	CASSSSKLTPGTDTQYF
TRBJ2-1	TRBV5-1	CASSLDFRVTDNEQFF
TRBJ2-2	TRBV6-1	CASSGPGQPNTGELFF
TRBJ1-5	TRBV11-2	CASSLDWAVNQPQHF
TRBJ1-2	TRBV7-9	CAAWTDYGYTF
TRBJ2-2	TRBV5-5	CASSSMGGELFF
TRBJ1-1	TRBV20-1	CSASIGAEAFF
TRBJ2-5	TRBV4-3	CASSQVRDSQETQYF
TRBJ1-2	TRBV5-6	CASSRVIDGYTF